A single T cell receptor (beta chain) is shown here with its context. Its antigen is not identified. Method: immunoSEQ multiplex PCR; TCRdb's copy keeps in-frame clones and lacks some. The sample records 31,000 or so clones, approximately 92% being singletons. These data are taken from a study of T cells in pancreatic ductal adenocarcinoma. General observations from the study: Comparisons of tumor and blood clonality may show falsely lower tumor diversity. Tumor samples had fewer productive templates and about 8-fold fewer unique clonotypes than blood. This surgical cohort overrepresents the minority presenting with early-stage disease. Mean clonality was approximately 0.1 in tumors and 0.065 to 0.075 in blood, not significantly different.

No neoadjuvant therapy was given to the selected pancreatic ductal adenocarcinoma patients before their surgery. Sequencing input: PBMCs. The receptor was derived from a human donor with pancreatic ductal adenocarcinoma.

The CDR3 region is CASSQDRSYSYEQYF. CDR3 sequence (DNA): TGTGCCAGCTCACAGGACAGGTCGTACTCCTACGAGCAGTACTTC. This chain joins TRBV18 and TRBJ2-7; the match to TRBD1 covers 7 bases. With V trimmed by 4 bases and J by 0 bases, 6 bases remained unmatched. Germline V gene sequence: CDR1 KGHSH, CDR2 LQKENI. The CDR3 runs 15 residues.